This T cell receptor (delta chain) is drawn from a study of Vδ1+ human thymocytes. The germline V gene encodes CDR1 TSWWSYY and CDR2 QGS. V was pared by 2 bases and J by 0 bases, with 13 bases of the junction left unmatched. This CDR3 is 19 amino acids long. Sequences come from RNA converted to cDNA by reverse transcription. The CDR3 regions were amplified by multiplex PCR from V-gene primers to a constant-region primer. TCRdb re-called the multiplex PCR reads through CATT. The sample lists about 55,000 delta-chain clones, about 16% occurring once. General study points: In the thymus, TRG and TRD repertoires looked highly polyclonal with Gaussian CDR3 lengths.

This clone was detected only a few times. What it recognizes is unknown. Material: Vdelta1+ gamma-delta thymocytes from the thymus. Subset indicated: FACS-sorted CD3+ TCRalphabeta- TCRVdelta1+ TCRVdelta2- thymocytes. The chain carries TRDV1 and TRDJ1, with TRDD3 matching 9 bases. The TCR sequence derives from a boy under two years old who had congenital heart surgery. The CDR3 nucleotides read TGTGCTCTTGGGGAATTTCTCAGTACTGGGGGAACCTACACCGATAAACTCATCTTT. As protein: CALGEFLSTGGTYTDKLIF.